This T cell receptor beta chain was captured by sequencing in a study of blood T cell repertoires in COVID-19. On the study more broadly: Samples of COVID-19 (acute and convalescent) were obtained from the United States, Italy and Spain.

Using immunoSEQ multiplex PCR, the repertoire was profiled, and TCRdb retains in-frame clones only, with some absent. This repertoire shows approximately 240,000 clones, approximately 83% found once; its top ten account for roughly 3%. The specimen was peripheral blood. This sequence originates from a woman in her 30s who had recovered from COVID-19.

The CDR3 loop reads CASNSRDEAFF. Here the CDR3 DNA reads TGTGCCAGCAATTCCAGGGATGAGGCTTTCTTT. The chain couples TRBV19 to TRBJ1-1; TRBD1 might be the D (5 bases). Germline V gene data show CDR1 as LNHDA and CDR2 as SQIVND (reference sequence). Between the trimmed V and J ends, which lost 9 bases and 11 bases, there was a span of 16 bases. CDR3 length: 11 amino acids.